The 9 T cell receptor beta chains below were found in one sample sequenced in a study of beta chain features in type 1 diabetes. Every bit of the isolated RNA underwent reverse transcription, so sequencing read expressed TCRB transcripts. Sequencing was performed with immunoSEQ multiplex PCR; in TCRdb, only in-frame clones are kept and a portion is missing. Here the sample spans some 900,000 clones, 15% to 20% being singletons. Sequenced input: naive CD4+ T cells from blood. These receptors came from a woman aged 18 to 35 in good health.

This clone has a handful of counts. The chain is built from TRBV5-7 and TRBJ1-5; 9 positions match TRBD1. TRBV5-7 is given ORF status, its function remaining uncertain. This CDR3 is 16 amino acids long. The V and J ends lost 2 bases and 6 bases, in that order; junction bases with no gene match: 9. CDR3 sequence (DNA): TGTGCCAGCAGCTTCTATGACCGGGACAGGGTTCAGCCCCAGCATTTT. Its protein product is CASSFYDRDRVQPQHF.

This clone was counted ten times or more. The gene calls are TRBV7-9 and TRBJ2-2, with D perhaps assigned TRBD1 or TRBD2 (5 bases each). Germline V lookup: CDR1 SEHNR, CDR2 FQNEAQ (reference sequence). Deletions cut 5 bases from V and 2 bases from J, with 12 bases between. The CDR3 runs to 15 residues. The CDR3 bases are TGTGCCAGCAGCCAGGGACGGATTAACACCGGGGAGCTGTTTTTT. It translates to CASSQGRINTGELFF.

This clone has a handful of counts. DNA of the CDR3: TGTGCCAGCAGCTTGACACCTACCCAAGTGAACACTGAAGCTTTCTTT. Amino acid sequence: CASSLTPTQVNTEAFF. This chain connects TRBV4-2 to TRBJ1-1; D remains unclear. Germline-derived CDR1 and CDR2 are LGHNA and YNFKEQ. The CDR3 sequence is 16 residues long. Trimming took off 5 bases at V and 0 bases at J, with 16 bases between the two ends.

This clone was found a few times. This chain uses TRBV5-4 with TRBJ2-7, with D possibly TRBD1 on 6 matching bases. The CDR3 totals 14 residues. The germline gives CDR1 SGHNT, CDR2 YYREEE (reference sequence). Deletions cut 4 bases from V and 5 bases from J, with 16 bases between. The CDR3 sequence: CASSLTGMGHEQYF. CDR3 sequence (DNA): TGTGCCAGCAGCCTTACAGGGATGGGCCACGAGCAGTACTTC.

V is TRBV7-9 and J is TRBJ1-2, with no clear D. This CDR3 is built from 13 residues. Germline assignment: CDR1 SEHNR and CDR2 FQNEAQ (reference sequence). V was trimmed by 0 bases and J by 8 bases, leaving 10 bases between them. CDR3 nucleotide sequence: TGTGCCAGCAGCTTAGCGCGGGGAATCGGCTACACCTTC. It specifies CASSLARGIGYTF.

This clone was observed once. This sequence joins TRBV7-9 and TRBJ2-7; D unresolved. From germline, CDR1 is SEHNR and CDR2 FQNEAQ (reference sequence). V lost 1 base, J lost 2 bases, and 9 bases lay in between. The CDR3 runs 14 residues. The chain's CDR3 is CASSLGQTPYEQYF. As DNA, the CDR3 is TGTGCCAGCAGCTTAGGCCAAACCCCCTACGAGCAGTACTTC. The full variable domain, rest sourced from reference TRBV7-9 and TRBJ2-7, is DTGVSQNPRHKITKRGQNVTFRCDPISEHNRLYWYRQTLGQGPEFLTYFQNEAQLEKSRLLSDRFSAERPKGSFSTLEIQRTEQGDSAMYLCASSLGQTPYEQYFGPGTRLTVT.

This clone was picked up a small number of times. V usage is TRBV6-5 and J usage is TRBJ2-7; D is perhaps TRBD1 (6 bases). The CDR3 spans 15 residues. Per germline, CDR1 MNHEY and CDR2 SVGAGI. With 6 bases removed from V and 0 bases from J, the gap between germline ends came to 15 bases. CDR3: CASRPRADSSYEQYF. CDR3 nucleotide sequence: TGTGCCAGCAGACCGCGTGCGGACAGCTCCTACGAGCAGTACTTC.

This clone has a handful of counts. The V and J genes are TRBV18 and TRBJ2-1; D uncertain. The germline V and J ends were trimmed by 1 base and 5 bases, with 6 bases remaining between them. This CDR3 is 13 amino acids long. CDR1 and CDR2 from the germline V gene are KGHSH and LQKENI. The CDR3: CASSPLWDNEQFF. CDR3 nucleotide sequence: TGTGCCAGCTCACCACTCTGGGACAATGAGCAGTTCTTC.

This clone has a handful of counts. The V gene is TRBV4-2, the J gene TRBJ2-6, with 8 bases that match TRBD1. J was trimmed by 0 bases and V by 3 bases; bases with no gene match: 7. Germline CDR1 LGHNA, CDR2 YNFKEQ. The CDR3 extends over 18 amino acids. This CDR3 reads CASSQDRDRISGANVLTF. CDR3 in DNA: TGTGCCAGCAGCCAGGACCGGGACAGGATCTCTGGGGCCAACGTCCTGACTTTC.